This is a list of T cell receptor beta chains from one sample in a study of control samples from healthy donors and cancer patients. Profiled with immunoSEQ multiplex PCR; TCRdb holds only in-frame clones, not every one. The sample records about 170,000 clones, 93% being singletons. The sample was blood. All receptors come from a woman aged 60-75 years in good health. CDR3s include the opening cysteine and the closing phenylalanine or tryptophan. D genes are given only for firm matches. A row's size may be missing; if present it is once, few, many or a size class.

>TRBJ2-5|once|NA|TRBV11-2
TGTGCCAGCAGCTTTATTCAACGGGCCCAGTACTTC
CASSFIQRAQYF
>TRBJ2-5|NA|TRBD1|TRBV29-1
TGCAGCGCCTTCCCCGGACAGGGCTTAGGGGAGACCCAGTACTTC
CSAFPGQGLGETQYF
>TRBJ2-3|NA|NA|TRBV30
TGTGCCTGGACCCTGGCCGGAGATACGCAGTATTTT
CAWTLAGDTQYF
>TRBJ1-1|once|NA|TRBV7-2
TGTGCCAGCAGCTTACTAATGAACACTGAAGCTTTCTTT
CASSLLMNTEAFF
>TRBJ1-5|few|NA|TRBV6-5
TGTGCCAGCCACCTGACAGGAGCTAATCAGCCCCAGCATTTT
CASHLTGANQPQHF
>TRBJ1-2|once|TRBD1|TRBV6-5
TGTGCCAGCAGTTACGGGGCAGGGGGTTACTATGGCTACACCTTC
CASSYGAGGYYGYTF
>TRBJ1-2|NA|NA|TRBV4-3
TGCGCCAGCAGTCGTGAAGGGACGGATGGCTACACCTTC
CASSREGTDGYTF
>TRBJ1-5|NA|TRBD1|TRBV19
TGTGCCAGTAGTAGAAGGGACAGAAATAGCAATCAGCCCCAGCATTTT
CASSRRDRNSNQPQHF
>TRBJ1-2|NA|TRBD1|TRBV7-2
TGTGCCAGCAGCCCTAGGGACAGGGGCGGCTATGGCTACACCTTC
CASSPRDRGGYGYTF
>TRBJ1-5|NA|NA|TRBV6-5
TGTGCCAGCAAAGAGGAGGGGAGGGGTCAGCCCCAGCATTTT
CASKEEGRGQPQHF
>TRBJ2-1|NA|NA|TRBV27
TGTGCCAGCAGTTTCATCAATGAGCAGTTCTTC
CASSFINEQFF
>TRBJ2-3|NA|TRBD1|TRBV7-3
TGTGCCAGCAGCTTCCAACAGGGGCCAGATACGCAGTATTTT
CASSFQQGPDTQYF
>TRBJ1-2|NA|NA|TRBV12-3/TRBV12-4
TGTGCCAGCAGCAGACAGGAGAACTATGGCTACACCTTC
CASSRQENYGYTF
>TRBJ1-6|NA|TRBD1|TRBV27
TGTGCCAGCAGGCCTGTTGTGGGACAGGGAGGATCACCCCTCCACTTT
CASRPVVGQGGSPLHF
>TRBJ2-2|NA|NA|TRBV19
TGTGCCAGTAGTTTAAGGGCCGGGGAGCTGTTTTTT
CASSLRAGELFF
>TRBJ1-2|NA|NA|TRBV30
TGTGCCTGGAGTGTACTGGGGGAGGGTGGCTACACCTTC
CAWSVLGEGGYTF
>TRBJ2-7|once|TRBD1|TRBV19
TGTGCCAGTAGTACGGGGACAGGGCTCCCCTACGAGCAGTACTTC
CASSTGTGLPYEQYF
>TRBJ1-1|NA|TRBD1|TRBV14
TGTGCCAGCGACCCCGGGACAGCGAACACTGAAGCTTTCTTT
CASDPGTANTEAFF
>TRBJ2-2|once|NA|TRBV6-2/TRBV6-3
TGTGCCAGCAGTTACGGTTACACCGGGGAGCTGTTTTTT
CASSYGYTGELFF
>TRBJ2-7|NA|NA|TRBV18
TGTGCCAGCTCACCAGGATCCTACGAGCAGTACTTC
CASSPGSYEQYF
>TRBJ2-7|few|NA|TRBV3-1/TRBV3-2
TGTGCCAGCAGCCTCCGTCGAGGGGTGAGGGTAGAGGAGCAGTACTTC
CASSLRRGVRVEEQYF
>TRBJ1-5|once|NA|TRBV2
TGTGCCAGCAGTGATAAGGTACGGCAGCCCAATCAGCCCCAGCATTTT
CASSDKVRQPNQPQHF
>TRBJ1-2|NA|TRBD1|TRBV25-1
TGTGCCAGCAGTGAAAACAGGGGGCTGGGTGGCTACACCTTC
CASSENRGLGGYTF
>TRBJ2-5|NA|NA|TRBV28
TGTGCCAGCAGTCGATCAAAAGAGACCCAGTACTTC
CASSRSKETQYF
>TRBJ2-1|NA|TRBD2|TRBV9
TGTGCCAGCAGCAAACAAGGACTAGCGGGGGCAACCTACAATGAGCAGTTCTTC
CASSKQGLAGATYNEQFF